A single sample gave rise to the 15 T cell receptor beta chains below, sequenced in a study of post-analysis software for immune sequencing data. Study observations and caveats: With TRBV5-6, TRBV5-1 and TRBV20-1 included, about 5 TRBV segments were more frequent in patients than in controls.

Their antigens remain unidentified. Included in the TCR beta cDNA libraries were unique molecular identifiers. Each CDR3 protein is one row after TCRdb ran MiXCR on the PCR reads. The profile shows hundreds of thousands of distinct CDR3 sequences, under 70% of them singletons. The sample comprised blood. The receptors here all came from a girl aged 5-17 years with multiple sclerosis.

This clonotype was detected only a few times. The chain recombines TRBV20-1 with TRBJ1-2, with 7 bases lining up with TRBD1. The length of the CDR3 is 14 residues. Looked up from germline, CDR1 is DFQATT and CDR2 is SNEGSKA (reference sequence). V lost 6 bases to trimming and J lost 3 bases; unmatched junction nucleotides: 10. In DNA, the CDR3 is TGCAGTGCCCCAGGACAGGTCCTTCACTATGGCTACACCTTC. Protein: CSAPGQVLHYGYTF.

This clonotype appeared a few times. The CDR3 DNA is TGTGCCAGCAGCTTAGCGCTAGGGTTAGCCAAAAACATTCAGTACTTC. It codes for CASSLALGLAKNIQYF. The chain employs TRBV7-2 and TRBJ2-4, with D unclear. The CDR3 length is 16 residues. Trimming shortened V by 0 bases and J by 0 bases, and 9 bases separated the two germline ends. From germline, CDR1 is SGHTA and CDR2 FQGNSA.

Remarks on this clonotype: At one end, the junction sequence differs from germline, possibly due to a read error. This chain connects TRBV12-3 or TRBV12-4 to TRBJ2-3; 9 positions agree with TRBD2. The CDR3 loop spans 14 amino acids. The CDR3 DNA is TGTGCCAGCAGCAGTAGCGGGGGCACAGATACGGAGTATTTT. Translation: CASSSSGGTDTEYF.

The genes are TRBV10-3 and TRBJ2-1; TRBD2 aligns across 14 bases. The assigned J gene may be wrong: the sequence end matches TRBJ2-7 better. Germline values: CDR1 ENHRY, CDR2 SYGVKD. CDR3 length equals 16 residues. Here the CDR3 reads CAISVTSGRGPYEQYF. For the CDR3, the DNA is TGTGCCATCAGTGTGACTAGCGGGAGGGGGCCCTACGAGCAGTACTTC.

This clonotype was seen only a few times. V is TRBV3-1 and J is TRBJ2-7; no firm D call. Per the germline V gene, CDR1 is LGHDT and CDR2 is YNNKEL (reference sequence). V lost 4 bases, J lost 1 base, and 17 bases lay in between. The CDR3 has 16 amino acids. This CDR3 is CASSLGRRSQSYEQYF. CDR3 sequence (DNA): TGTGCCAGCAGCCTAGGACGGCGGAGTCAATCCTACGAGCAGTACTTC.

This clonotype has a handful of counts. This chain uses TRBV20-1 with TRBJ2-3; 7 bases map to TRBD2. This CDR3 is 14 amino acids long. V was clipped by 3 bases and J by 2 bases; unmatched bases: 5. Germline values: CDR1 DFQATT, CDR2 SNEGSKA (reference sequence). The CDR3 nucleotides read TGCAGTGCTAGCCTAGCGGACTTCACAGATACGCAGTATTTT. Translation: CSASLADFTDTQYF.

This clonotype was counted a few times. This rearrangement joins TRBV2 to TRBJ2-7, with TRBD1 matching 7 bases. The CDR3 totals 14 residues. Germline V gene sequence: CDR1 SNHLY, CDR2 FYNNEI. The junction had 8 bases not matched to a gene; V was cut back by 6 bases and J by 3 bases. CDR3 amino acids: CASRPDRVGYEQYF. DNA for the CDR3: TGTGCCAGCAGGCCCGACAGGGTGGGCTACGAGCAGTACTTC.

The chain links TRBV7-2 to TRBJ2-7; TRBD1 aligns across 8 bases. Germline trimming cut 3 bases from V and 4 bases from J; bases unmatched to any gene: 8. Per the germline V gene, CDR1 is SGHTA and CDR2 is FQGNSA. The CDR3 totals 15 residues. The CDR3 region is CASSFRGQDLYEQYF. In nucleotides, the CDR3 is TGTGCCAGCAGCTTCAGGGGACAGGACCTATACGAGCAGTACTTC.

The chain recombines TRBV5-1 with TRBJ2-7; possible D gene TRBD2, 5 bases. Germline assignment: CDR1 SGHRS and CDR2 YFSETQ. Trimming took 7 bases from V and 3 from J, leaving 17 bases between them. The CDR3 spans 14 residues. DNA for the CDR3: TGCGCCAGCGGTGAGGGAACACTGGGCTACGAGCAGTACTTC. Residues: CASGEGTLGYEQYF.

The V gene is TRBV29-1, the J gene TRBJ2-2, with D maybe TRBD1 (6 bases). Between the trimmed V and J ends, which lost 7 bases and 6 bases, there was a span of 12 bases. CDR1 SQVTM and CDR2 ANQGSEA come from the germline V gene. This CDR3 spans 12 amino acids. CDR3: CSAEDSPGELFF. CDR3 bases: TGCAGCGCCGAGGACAGCCCCGGGGAGCTGTTTTTT.

This sequence joins TRBV25-1 and TRBJ2-3; D may be TRBD1 or TRBD2 (6 bases each). V was shortened by 0 bases and J by 1 base, with 14 bases between the two germline ends. This CDR3 is 17 amino acids long. Germline CDR1 reads MGHDK; CDR2 reads SYGVNS. CDR3 region: CASSEYWRGNGTDTQYF. In nucleotides, the CDR3 is TGTGCCAGCAGTGAATATTGGAGGGGGAACGGCACAGATACGCAGTATTTT.

The chain has TRBV6-1 and TRBJ2-1; weak D call: TRBD1 (5 bases). CDR3 length: 13 amino acids. Trimming took off 5 bases at V and 4 bases at J, with 9 bases between the two ends. Germline V lookup: CDR1 MNHNS, CDR2 SASEGT. The CDR3 is CASSPPGYNEQFF. The CDR3 nucleotides are TGTGCCAGCAGTCCCCCAGGGTACAATGAGCAGTTCTTC.

This clonotype was found a few times. The chain joins TRBV7-9 to TRBJ2-4; no definite D call. The CDR3 runs 14 residues. V lost 0 bases, J lost 1 base, and 4 bases lay in between. Germline V gives CDR1 SEHNR, CDR2 FQNEAQ (reference sequence). The CDR3 DNA reads as TGTGCCAGCAGCTTAGCGGGGGCCAAAAACATTCAGTACTTC. Translating gives CASSLAGAKNIQYF.

The J gene is TRBJ2-5, the V gene TRBV2; D remains ambiguous. The DNA end is a closer match to TRBJ2-4, so the J assignment may be wrong. The CDR3 loop spans 14 amino acids. Germline V gives CDR1 SNHLY, CDR2 FYNNEI. The CDR3 spells CASSEGYQSNIQYF. CDR3 nucleotides: TGTGCCAGCAGTGAAGGTTACCAGTCGAACATTCAGTACTTC.

The chain employs TRBV20-1 and TRBJ2-1, with 12 nucleotides matching TRBD2. The germline V gene has CDR1 DFQATT and CDR2 SNEGSKA (reference sequence). J gave up 9 bases and V 3 bases, and 9 bases lay outside the gene matches. The CDR3 spans 15 residues. DNA for the CDR3: TGCAGTGCTAGTGATCTAGCGGGGGGGTTTGGTGAGCAGTTCTTC. Amino acids: CSASDLAGGFGEQFF.